This is a list of T cell receptor beta chains from one sample in a study of stem cell transplantation in POMP-related autoinflammatory disease. Libraries were prepared by immunoSEQ multiplex PCR; TCRdb keeps only in-frame clonotypes and omits some of them. The data hold more than 20,000 clones, with approximately 78% observed a single time. Sequenced here: CD4+ T cells from PBMCs, sampled before stem cell transplantation. The source of these receptors is a human donor with POMP-related autoinflammation and immune dysregulation (PRAID). The CDR3 runs from the conserved cysteine through the conserved F or W.

J: TRBJ2-5; V: TRBV10-3; length: 15; CDR3: CAISSGTSGGRAQYF
J: TRBJ2-7; V: TRBV7-9; length: 13; CDR3: CASSSYGAHEQYF
J: TRBJ2-3; V: TRBV25-1; length: 15; CDR3: CASSSVELFTDTQYF
J: TRBJ1-1; V: TRBV6-1; length: 16; CDR3: CASSVSLGQMNTEAFF
J: TRBJ2-7; V: TRBV6-6; length: 12; CDR3: CASNLAEREQYF
J: TRBJ2-7; V: TRBV6-6; length: 11; CDR3: CASSAGGAQYF
J: TRBJ1-1; V: TRBV6-5; length: 13; CDR3: CASNMGQHTEAFF
J: TRBJ2-6; V: TRBV6-5; length: 15; CDR3: CASSFQRPGANVLTF
J: TRBJ2-7; V: TRBV7-6; length: 13; CDR3: CASSQGRHYEQYF
J: TRBJ2-7; V: TRBV2; length: 15; CDR3: CASTGGRQPWYEQYF
J: TRBJ2-5; V: TRBV6-5; length: 15; CDR3: CASQGDRGPRSTQYF
J: TRBJ2-2; V: TRBV5-1; length: 16; CDR3: CASRILQGASTGELFF
J: TRBJ1-5; V: TRBV5-1; length: 13; CDR3: CASSLSGNQPQHF
J: TRBJ2-7; V: TRBV6-1; length: 20; CDR3: CASSERLGWTGGTGVAEQYF
J: TRBJ1-2; V: TRBV2; length: 12; CDR3: CASCEGISGYTF
J: TRBJ1-2; V: TRBV6-1; length: 11; CDR3: CASSEEYGYTF
J: TRBJ1-2; V: TRBV7-9; length: 16; CDR3: CASSASGTERYYGYTF
J: TRBJ2-4; V: TRBV18; length: 17; CDR3: CASSPSGTQIAKNIQYF
J: TRBJ1-6; V: TRBV9; length: 16; CDR3: CASSVSATGRNSPLHF
J: TRBJ2-4; V: TRBV30; length: 11; CDR3: CAFRQGYIQYF
J: TRBJ1-6; V: TRBV6-1; length: 15; CDR3: CASSEGHGGNSPLHF
J: TRBJ2-3; V: TRBV4-2; length: 15; CDR3: CASSQDYYQTDTQYF
J: TRBJ2-1; V: TRBV14; length: 16; CDR3: CASSRRQGVSYNEQFF
J: TRBJ1-5; V: TRBV4-1; length: 19; CDR3: CASSQDIVYWGQLNQPQHF
J: TRBJ1-5; V: TRBV30; length: 14; CDR3: CAWSVLLGDQPQHF
J: TRBJ2-2; V: TRBV19; length: 13; CDR3: CASSIDQGGELFF
J: TRBJ1-1; V: TRBV19; length: 16; CDR3: CASSRDTFALSTEAFF
J: TRBJ2-3; V: TRBV19; length: 17; CDR3: CASTVTPPGQGTDTQYF
J: TRBJ2-7; V: TRBV4-1; length: 17; CDR3: CASSALPLGGAMNEQYF